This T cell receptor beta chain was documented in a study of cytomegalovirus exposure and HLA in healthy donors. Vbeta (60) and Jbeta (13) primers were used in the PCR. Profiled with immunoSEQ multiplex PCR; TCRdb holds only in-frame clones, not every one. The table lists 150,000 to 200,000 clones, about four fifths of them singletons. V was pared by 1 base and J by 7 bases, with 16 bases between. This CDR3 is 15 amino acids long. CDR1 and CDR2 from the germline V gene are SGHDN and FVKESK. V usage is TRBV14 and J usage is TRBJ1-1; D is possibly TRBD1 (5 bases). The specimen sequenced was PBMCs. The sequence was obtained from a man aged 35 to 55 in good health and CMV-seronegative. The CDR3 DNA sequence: TGTGCCAGCAGCCAAGGGGGCCCCGGGGGAGGTGAAGCTTTCTTT. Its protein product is CASSQGGPGGGEAFF.